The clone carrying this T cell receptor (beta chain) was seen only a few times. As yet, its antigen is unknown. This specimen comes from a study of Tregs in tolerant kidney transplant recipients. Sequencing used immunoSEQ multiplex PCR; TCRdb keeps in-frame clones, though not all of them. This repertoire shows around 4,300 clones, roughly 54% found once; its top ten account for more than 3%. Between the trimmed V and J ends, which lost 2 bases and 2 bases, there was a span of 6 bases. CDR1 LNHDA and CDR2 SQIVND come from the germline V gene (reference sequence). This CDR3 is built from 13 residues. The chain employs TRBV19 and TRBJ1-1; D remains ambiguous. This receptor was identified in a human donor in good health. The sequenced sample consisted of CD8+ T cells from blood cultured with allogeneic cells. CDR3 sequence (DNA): TGTGCCAGTAGTATATGGAGCAACACTGAAGCTTTCTTT. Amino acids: CASSIWSNTEAFF.